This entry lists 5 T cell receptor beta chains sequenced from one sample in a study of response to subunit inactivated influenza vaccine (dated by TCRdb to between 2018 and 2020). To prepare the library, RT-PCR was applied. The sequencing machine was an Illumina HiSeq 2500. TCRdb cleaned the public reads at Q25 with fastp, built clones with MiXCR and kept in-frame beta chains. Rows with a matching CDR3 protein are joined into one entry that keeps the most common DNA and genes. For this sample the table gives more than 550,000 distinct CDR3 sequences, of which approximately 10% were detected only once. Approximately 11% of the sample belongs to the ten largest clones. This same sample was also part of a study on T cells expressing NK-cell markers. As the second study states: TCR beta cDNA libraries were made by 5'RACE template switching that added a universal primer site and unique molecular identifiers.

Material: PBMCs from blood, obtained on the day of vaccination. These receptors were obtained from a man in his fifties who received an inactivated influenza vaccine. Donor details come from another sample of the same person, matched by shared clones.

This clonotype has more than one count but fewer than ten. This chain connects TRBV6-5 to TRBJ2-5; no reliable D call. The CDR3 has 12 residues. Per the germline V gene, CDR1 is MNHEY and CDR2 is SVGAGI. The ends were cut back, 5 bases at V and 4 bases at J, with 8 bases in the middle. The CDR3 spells CASSRMRETQYF. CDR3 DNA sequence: TGTGCCAGCAGTCGAATGCGAGAGACCCAGTACTTC.

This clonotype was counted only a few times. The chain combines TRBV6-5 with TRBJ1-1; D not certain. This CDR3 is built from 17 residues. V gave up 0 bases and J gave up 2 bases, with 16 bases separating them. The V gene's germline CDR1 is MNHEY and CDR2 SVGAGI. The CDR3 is CASSYSNSARFNTEAFF. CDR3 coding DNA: TGTGCCAGCAGTTACTCGAATTCGGCAAGATTTAACACTGAAGCTTTCTTT.

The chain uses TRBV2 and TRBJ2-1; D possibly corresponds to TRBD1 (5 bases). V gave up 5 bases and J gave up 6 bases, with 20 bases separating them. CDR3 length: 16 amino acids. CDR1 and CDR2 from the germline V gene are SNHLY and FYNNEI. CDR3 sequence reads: CASSYTGLPSVNEQFF. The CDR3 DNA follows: TGTGCCAGCAGTTATACAGGTCTGCCGAGCGTCAATGAGCAGTTCTTC.

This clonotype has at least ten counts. The CDR3 nucleotides are TGCAGTGCTAGGACAGTCGGGCGGAATTCACCCCTCCACTTT. Translation gives CSARTVGRNSPLHF. The chain employs TRBV20-1 and TRBJ1-6, with D possibly TRBD1 on 5 matching bases. V was pared by 3 bases and J by 7 bases, with 13 bases between. The CDR3 extends over 14 amino acids. Germline V gene lookup returns CDR1 DFQATT and CDR2 SNEGSKA (reference sequence).

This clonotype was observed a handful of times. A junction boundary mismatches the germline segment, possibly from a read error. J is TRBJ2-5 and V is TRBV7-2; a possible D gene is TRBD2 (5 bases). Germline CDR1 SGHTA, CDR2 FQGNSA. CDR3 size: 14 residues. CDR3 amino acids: CASSLSGTQGTQYF. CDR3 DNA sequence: TGTGCCAGCAGCCTCAGCGGAACTCAAGGGACCCAGTACTTC.